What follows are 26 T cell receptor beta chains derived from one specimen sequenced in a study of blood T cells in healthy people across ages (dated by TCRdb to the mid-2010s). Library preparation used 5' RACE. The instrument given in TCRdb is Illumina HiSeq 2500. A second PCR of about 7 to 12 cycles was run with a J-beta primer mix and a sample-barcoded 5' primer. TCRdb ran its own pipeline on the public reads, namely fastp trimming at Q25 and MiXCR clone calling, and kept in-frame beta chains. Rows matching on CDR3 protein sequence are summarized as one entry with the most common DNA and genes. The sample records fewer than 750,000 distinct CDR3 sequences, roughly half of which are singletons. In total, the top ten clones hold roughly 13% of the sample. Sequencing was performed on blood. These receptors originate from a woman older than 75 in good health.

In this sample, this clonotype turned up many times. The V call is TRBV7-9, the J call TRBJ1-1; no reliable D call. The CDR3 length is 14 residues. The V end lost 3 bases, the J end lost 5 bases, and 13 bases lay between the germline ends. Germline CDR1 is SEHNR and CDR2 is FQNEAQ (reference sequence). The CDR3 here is CASSFKEVGTEAFF. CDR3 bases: TGTGCCAGCAGCTTTAAGGAGGTAGGGACTGAAGCTTTCTTT.

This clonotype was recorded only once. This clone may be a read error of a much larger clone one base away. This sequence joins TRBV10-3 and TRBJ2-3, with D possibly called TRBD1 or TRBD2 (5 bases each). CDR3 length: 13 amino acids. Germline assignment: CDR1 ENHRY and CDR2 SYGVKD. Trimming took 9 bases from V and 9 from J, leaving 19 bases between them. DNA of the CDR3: TGTGCCATTCTTCCGGGATTAGGGGCGACGCAGTATTTT. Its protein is CAILPGLGATQYF.

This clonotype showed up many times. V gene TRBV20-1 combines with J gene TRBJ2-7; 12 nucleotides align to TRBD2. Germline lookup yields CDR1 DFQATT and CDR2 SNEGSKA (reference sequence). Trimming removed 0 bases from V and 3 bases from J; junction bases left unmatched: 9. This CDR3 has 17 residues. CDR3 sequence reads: CSARDLAGGPSHYEQYF. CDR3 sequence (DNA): TGCAGTGCTAGAGATCTAGCGGGAGGGCCTAGCCACTACGAGCAGTACTTC.

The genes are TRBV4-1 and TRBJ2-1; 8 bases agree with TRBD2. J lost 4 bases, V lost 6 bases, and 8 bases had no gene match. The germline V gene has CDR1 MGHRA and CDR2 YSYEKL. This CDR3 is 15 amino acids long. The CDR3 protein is CASRTLAGGYNEQFF. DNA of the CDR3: TGCGCCAGCAGGACCCTTGCGGGGGGATACAATGAGCAGTTCTTC.

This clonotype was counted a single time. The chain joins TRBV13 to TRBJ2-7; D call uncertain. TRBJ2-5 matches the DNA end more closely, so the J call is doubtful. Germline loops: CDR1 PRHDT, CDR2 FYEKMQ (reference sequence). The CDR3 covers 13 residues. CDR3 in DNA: TGTGCCAGCAGCTTAAGGACGTGGGAGACCCAGTACTTC. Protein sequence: CASSLRTWETQYF.

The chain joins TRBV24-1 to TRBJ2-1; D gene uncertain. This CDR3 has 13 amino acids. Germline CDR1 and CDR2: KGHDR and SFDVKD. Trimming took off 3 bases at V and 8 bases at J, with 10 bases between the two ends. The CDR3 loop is CATSDPDPDEQFF. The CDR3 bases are TGTGCCACCAGTGATCCTGACCCCGATGAGCAGTTCTTC.

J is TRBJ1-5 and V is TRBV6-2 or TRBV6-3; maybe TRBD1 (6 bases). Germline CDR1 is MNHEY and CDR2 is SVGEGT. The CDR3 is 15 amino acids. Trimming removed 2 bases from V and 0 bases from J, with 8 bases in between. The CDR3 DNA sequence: TGTGCCAGCAGTTACGGGACAATTAGCAATCAGCCCCAGCATTTT. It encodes CASSYGTISNQPQHF.

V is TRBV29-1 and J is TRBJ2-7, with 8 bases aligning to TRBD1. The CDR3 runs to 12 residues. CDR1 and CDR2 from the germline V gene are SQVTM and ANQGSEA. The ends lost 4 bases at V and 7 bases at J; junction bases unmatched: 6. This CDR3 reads CSVADRGGEQYF. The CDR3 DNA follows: TGCAGCGTTGCCGACAGGGGTGGTGAGCAGTACTTC.

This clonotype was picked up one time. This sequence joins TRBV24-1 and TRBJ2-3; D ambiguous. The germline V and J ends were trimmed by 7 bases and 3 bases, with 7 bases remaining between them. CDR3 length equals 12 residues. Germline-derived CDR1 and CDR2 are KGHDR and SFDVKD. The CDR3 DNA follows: TGTGCCACCAGCCCCGGGACAGATACGCAGTATTTT. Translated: CATSPGTDTQYF.

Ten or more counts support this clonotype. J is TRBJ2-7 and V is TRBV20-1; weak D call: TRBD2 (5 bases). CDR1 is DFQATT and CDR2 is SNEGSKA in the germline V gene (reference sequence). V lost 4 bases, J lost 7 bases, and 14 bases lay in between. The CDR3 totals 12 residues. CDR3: CSANRATGEQYF. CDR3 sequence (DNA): TGCAGTGCTAACCGGGCCACGGGGGAGCAGTACTTC.

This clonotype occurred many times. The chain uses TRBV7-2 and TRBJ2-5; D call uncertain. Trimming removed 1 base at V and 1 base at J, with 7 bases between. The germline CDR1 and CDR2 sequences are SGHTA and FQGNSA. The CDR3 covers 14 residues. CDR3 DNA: TGTGCCAGCAGCTTAGGGGCCCTCCAAGAGACCCAGTACTTC. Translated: CASSLGALQETQYF.

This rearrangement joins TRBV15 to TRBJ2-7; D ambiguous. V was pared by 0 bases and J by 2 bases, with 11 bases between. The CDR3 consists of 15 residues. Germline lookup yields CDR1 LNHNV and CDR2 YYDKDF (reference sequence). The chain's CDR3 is CATSRDRDSPYEQYF. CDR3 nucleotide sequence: TGTGCCACCAGCAGAGATCGCGATAGCCCCTACGAGCAGTACTTC. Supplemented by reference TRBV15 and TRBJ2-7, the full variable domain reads DAMVIQNPRYQVTQFGKPVTLSCSQTLNHNVMYWYQQKSSQAPKLLFHYYDKDFNNEADTPDNFQSRRPNTSFCFLDIRSPGLGDTAMYLCATSRDRDSPYEQYFGPGTRLTVT.

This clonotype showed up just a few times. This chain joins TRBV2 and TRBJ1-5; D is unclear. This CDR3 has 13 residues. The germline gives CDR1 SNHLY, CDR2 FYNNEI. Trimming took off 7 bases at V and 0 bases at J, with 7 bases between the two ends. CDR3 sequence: CASNSVSNQPQHF. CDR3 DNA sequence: TGTGCCAGCAACAGCGTTAGCAATCAGCCCCAGCATTTT.

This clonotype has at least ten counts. The CDR3 region is CASSEQGAGYGYTF. DNA of the CDR3: TGTGCCAGCAGTGAACAGGGGGCTGGCTATGGCTACACCTTC. The V call is TRBV25-1, the J call TRBJ1-2; 8 bases agree with TRBD1. This CDR3 has 14 residues. Germline CDR1 is MGHDK and CDR2 is SYGVNS. V shed 2 bases, J shed 4 bases, and the junction held 3 bases outside the gene matches.

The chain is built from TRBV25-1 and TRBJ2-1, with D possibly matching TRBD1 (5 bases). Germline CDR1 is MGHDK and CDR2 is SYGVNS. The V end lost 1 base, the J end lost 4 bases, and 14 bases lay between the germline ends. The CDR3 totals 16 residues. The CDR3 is CASSELSGFGYNEQFF. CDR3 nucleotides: TGTGCCAGCAGTGAATTATCAGGGTTTGGGTACAATGAGCAGTTCTTC.

Written as DNA, the CDR3 is TGCGCCAGCAGCCACGCCCTAGGACAGGGGTTGAGAGATACGCAGTATTTT. Translated, it gives CASSHALGQGLRDTQYF. The chain recombines TRBV4-3 with TRBJ2-3; 9 nucleotides agree with TRBD1. V was clipped by 3 bases and J by 5 bases; unmatched bases: 12. The germline V gene has CDR1 LGHNA and CDR2 YSLEER. The CDR3 is 17 amino acids.

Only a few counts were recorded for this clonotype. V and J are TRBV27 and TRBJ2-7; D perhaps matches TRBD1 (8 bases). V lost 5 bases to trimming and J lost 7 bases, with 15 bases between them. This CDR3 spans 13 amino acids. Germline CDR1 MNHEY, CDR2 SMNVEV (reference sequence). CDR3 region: CASSPHRGGEQYF. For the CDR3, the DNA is TGTGCCAGCAGTCCCCACAGGGGGGGAGAGCAGTACTTC.

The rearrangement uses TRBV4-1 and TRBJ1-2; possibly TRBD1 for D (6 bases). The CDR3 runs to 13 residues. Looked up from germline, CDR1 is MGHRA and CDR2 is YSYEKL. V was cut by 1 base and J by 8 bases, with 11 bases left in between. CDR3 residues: CASSQGGGFGYTF. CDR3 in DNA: TGCGCCAGCAGCCAAGGAGGGGGGTTCGGCTACACCTTC.

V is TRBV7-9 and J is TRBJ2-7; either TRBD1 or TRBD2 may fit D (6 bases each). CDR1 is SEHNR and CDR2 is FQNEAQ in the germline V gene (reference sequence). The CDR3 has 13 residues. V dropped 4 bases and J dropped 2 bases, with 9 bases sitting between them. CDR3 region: CASSWGAAYEQYF. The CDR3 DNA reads TGTGCCAGCAGCTGGGGGGCCGCCTACGAGCAGTACTTC.

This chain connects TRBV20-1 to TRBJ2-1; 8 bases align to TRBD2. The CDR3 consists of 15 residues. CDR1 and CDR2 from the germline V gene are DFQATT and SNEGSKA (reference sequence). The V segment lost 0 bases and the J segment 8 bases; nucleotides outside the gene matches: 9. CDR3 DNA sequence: TGCAGTGCTAGAGATGCCCGGGGGGGCGGGGATGAGCAGTTCTTC. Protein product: CSARDARGGGDEQFF.

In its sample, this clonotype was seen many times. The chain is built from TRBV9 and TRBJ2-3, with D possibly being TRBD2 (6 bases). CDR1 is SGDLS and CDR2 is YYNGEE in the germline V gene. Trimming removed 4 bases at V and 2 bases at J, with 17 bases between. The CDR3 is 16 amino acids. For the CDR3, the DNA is TGTGCCAGCAGCCCTCATAGTCGGGAGCCCACAGATACGCAGTATTTT. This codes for CASSPHSREPTDTQYF.

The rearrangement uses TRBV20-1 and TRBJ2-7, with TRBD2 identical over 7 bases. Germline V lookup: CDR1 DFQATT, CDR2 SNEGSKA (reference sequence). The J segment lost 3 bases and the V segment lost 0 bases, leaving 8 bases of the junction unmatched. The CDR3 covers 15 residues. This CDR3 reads CSAREPSTSIYEQYF. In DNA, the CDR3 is TGCAGTGCTAGAGAACCTTCGACTAGCATCTACGAGCAGTACTTC.

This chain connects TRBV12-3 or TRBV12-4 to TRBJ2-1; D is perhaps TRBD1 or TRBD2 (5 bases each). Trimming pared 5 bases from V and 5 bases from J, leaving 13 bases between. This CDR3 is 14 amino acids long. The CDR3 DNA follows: TGTGCCAGCAGTCTCCGGGACCTCGACAATGAGCAGTTCTTC. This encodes CASSLRDLDNEQFF.

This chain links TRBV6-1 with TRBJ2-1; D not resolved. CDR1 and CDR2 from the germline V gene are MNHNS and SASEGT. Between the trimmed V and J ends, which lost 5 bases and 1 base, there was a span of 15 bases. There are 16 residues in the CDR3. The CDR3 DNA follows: TGTGCCAGCAGTTCCCCGGTGGGCATTTCCTACAATGAGCAGTTCTTC. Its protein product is CASSSPVGISYNEQFF.

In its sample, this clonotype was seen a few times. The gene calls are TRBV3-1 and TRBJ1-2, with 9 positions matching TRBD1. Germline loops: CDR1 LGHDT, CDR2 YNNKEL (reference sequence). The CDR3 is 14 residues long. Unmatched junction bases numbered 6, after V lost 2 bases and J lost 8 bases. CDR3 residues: CASSQSDRGRGYTF. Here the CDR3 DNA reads TGTGCCAGCAGCCAATCGGACAGGGGTAGGGGCTACACCTTC.

The CDR3 coding sequence is TGCGCCAGCAGCAAAACAGGGATCGAGGAGGAGCTGTTTTTT. It translates to CASSKTGIEEELFF. The chain employs TRBV4-1 and TRBJ2-2; D might be TRBD1 (6 bases). This CDR3 region has 14 residues. V was trimmed by 5 bases and J by 10 bases, leaving 17 bases between them. Germline loops: CDR1 MGHRA, CDR2 YSYEKL.